This TCR beta chain came from a study of blood T cell repertoires in COVID-19 (TCRdb year 2020). Describing the broader study: Collaborator samples came from the United States, Italy and Spain and covered acute and convalescent phases of COVID-19. Nearly every sample came with metadata listing a de-identified subject ID, COVID-19 status, age in years and sex. Where available, HLA class I and class II types were obtained from metadata supplied by the sample provider rather than from assay-based typing. The samples were drawn from two sources: the first 160 participants of the ongoing ImmuneRACE study, and 1,000 to 1,500 subjects contributed by 6 global collaborators. Deeply sampled blood TCRbeta repertoires from subjects exposed to, actively infected with, or recovered from COVID-19 were included in the dataset. The material from the prospective study consisted of cDNA or gDNA derived from T cells, B-cell-depleted T cells, or PBMCs. The repertoires were released in a freely available public database meant as a resource for research on the immune response to SARS-CoV-2. Overall study outcomes, separate from this receptor: Clinical and demographic metadata were provided uncurated, with the amount varying by source and participant.

The CDR3 holds 13 amino acids from the cysteine to the phenylalanine. Left in the record is the CDR3 DNA by itself, 39 bases read in frame from the first base. V is reduced by 3 bases and J by 8 bases, leaving a spacing of 13 bases between them. Turning to this clone: Its antigen remains undetermined. No base quality values were provided; no much bigger clone lies one nucleotide off.

Collaborating institutions collected whole blood in K2EDTA tubes following their own protocols. For TCRbeta analysis, collaborators shipped samples as frozen whole blood, isolated PBMCs, or DNA extracted from either of those sample types. TCRbeta CDR3 regions were amplified from genomic DNA by means of the immunoSEQ Assay, a bias-controlled multiplex PCR. Regarding the original processing steps: Within the assay, amplification of reference gene primers was used to estimate how many nucleated cells each sample contained. To quantify the absolute abundance of each unique TCRbeta CDR3 rearrangement, sequence reads were collapsed and filtered. For each sample, productive Simpson clonality was calculated as the square root of Simpson's diversity index across productive rearrangements. TCRdb provides this immuneACCESS table in a form limited to in-frame rearrangements. Some clones are lacking; in checked studies, under half of them reflect an unresolved V gene, and why the rest are absent is not known. That table gives V, J and clone size, and the DNA gave D and trimming. Recorded for this sample are a few hundred thousand clones; 70% to 90% of them occurred a single time. Clones ranked in the top ten supply approximately 7.9% of the sample.

The chain is encoded by TRBV12-3 or TRBV12-4 joined to TRBJ1-2; no D gene can be assigned with confidence. The sequenced sample consisted of peripheral blood. The receptor was isolated from a human donor in a cohort sampled during active COVID-19. The CDR3 region reads CASSLSQVLGYTF. The sequenced DNA: TGTGCCAGCAGTTTGTCGCAGGTTTTAGGCTACACCTTC.